A selection of T cell receptor beta chains follows, all from one sample in a study of T cell responses to AZD1222 COVID-19 vaccine. Produced via immunoSEQ multiplex PCR; TCRdb's table is partial and in-frame only. The sample carries more than 80,000 clones, just over 85% recorded once. This material consisted of peripheral blood, taken on day 0 of MenACWY control vaccination. The receptors derive from an adult in good health. Both conserved end residues are part of each CDR3. A D gene is named only where the DNA matches it firmly. Some rows have no size entry. The others give once, few or many, or a class for an expanded clone.

cdr3_aa: CASSHRSSTDTQYF; cdr3_nt: TGTGCCAGCAGCCACAGGTCTAGCACAGATACGCAGTATTTT; v_call: TRBV11-3; j_call: TRBJ2-3; clone_size: .; d_call: .
cdr3_aa: CASSPLNSPLHF; cdr3_nt: TGTGCCAGCAGTCCGTTGAATTCACCCCTCCACTTT; v_call: TRBV27; j_call: TRBJ1-6; clone_size: once; d_call: .
cdr3_aa: CASSRQGGDYNEQFF; cdr3_nt: TGTGCCAGCAGCCGACAGGGGGGCGACTACAATGAGCAGTTCTTC; v_call: TRBV11-3; j_call: TRBJ2-1; clone_size: .; d_call: TRBD1
cdr3_aa: CASSPDMEGYEQYF; cdr3_nt: TGTGCCAGCAGCCCCGACATGGAGGGATACGAGCAGTACTTC; v_call: TRBV5-6; j_call: TRBJ2-7; clone_size: .; d_call: .
cdr3_aa: CASSSRTGTGSEQYF; cdr3_nt: TGTGCCAGCAGCTCTCGGACAGGGACGGGATCCGAGCAGTACTTC; v_call: TRBV7-9; j_call: TRBJ2-7; clone_size: .; d_call: TRBD1
cdr3_aa: CASSLGRDYGYTF; cdr3_nt: TGTGCCAGCAGCTTAGGCCGGGACTATGGCTACACCTTC; v_call: TRBV5-6; j_call: TRBJ1-2; clone_size: .; d_call: .
cdr3_aa: CASSEVRGPSGNTIYF; cdr3_nt: TGTGCCAGCAGTGAGGTTCGGGGGCCCTCTGGAAACACCATATATTTT; v_call: TRBV25-1; j_call: TRBJ1-3; clone_size: .; d_call: .
cdr3_aa: CASSQRQGSGYTF; cdr3_nt: TGTGCCAGCAGCCAGAGACAGGGGTCTGGCTACACCTTC; v_call: TRBV3-1/TRBV3-2; j_call: TRBJ1-2; clone_size: .; d_call: TRBD1
cdr3_aa: CASSSYQYEQYF; cdr3_nt: TGTGCCAGCAGTTCCTACCAATACGAGCAGTACTTC; v_call: TRBV12-3/TRBV12-4; j_call: TRBJ2-7; clone_size: .; d_call: .
cdr3_aa: CASSQAELSNQPQHF; cdr3_nt: TGTGCCAGCAGCCAAGCGGAACTTAGCAATCAGCCCCAGCATTTT; v_call: TRBV3-1/TRBV3-2; j_call: TRBJ1-5; clone_size: .; d_call: .
cdr3_aa: CASSPGTRAYNEQFF; cdr3_nt: TGTGCCAGCAGCCCGGGGACTAGGGCCTACAATGAGCAGTTCTTC; v_call: TRBV3-1/TRBV3-2; j_call: TRBJ2-1; clone_size: .; d_call: TRBD2
cdr3_aa: CATSRGASTYGYTF; cdr3_nt: TGTGCCACCAGCAGAGGGGCCTCCACCTATGGCTACACCTTC; v_call: TRBV15; j_call: TRBJ1-2; clone_size: few; d_call: .
cdr3_aa: CASSRQLDRGELFF; cdr3_nt: TGTGCCAGCAGTCGACAACTAGACCGAGGGGAGCTGTTTTTT; v_call: TRBV2; j_call: TRBJ2-2; clone_size: .; d_call: .
cdr3_aa: CASSLSNTGELFF; cdr3_nt: TGTGCCAGCAGCTTATCGAACACCGGGGAGCTGTTTTTT; v_call: TRBV7-2; j_call: TRBJ2-2; clone_size: .; d_call: .
cdr3_aa: CASSSQNDGAIRQYF; cdr3_nt: TGTGCCAGCAGCTCGCAGAACGACGGGGCCATCAGGCAGTATTTT; v_call: TRBV7-2; j_call: TRBJ2-3; clone_size: .; d_call: .
cdr3_aa: CASSLGITGGRTGYTF; cdr3_nt: TGCGCCAGCAGCTTGGGTATCACAGGGGGACGAACTGGCTACACCTTC; v_call: TRBV5-1; j_call: TRBJ1-2; clone_size: .; d_call: TRBD1
cdr3_aa: CASGPGQGVGTEAFF; cdr3_nt: TGTGCTAGTGGTCCTGGACAGGGAGTCGGCACTGAAGCTTTCTTT; v_call: TRBV12-5; j_call: TRBJ1-1; clone_size: .; d_call: TRBD1
cdr3_aa: CASSTQGAGSGNTIYF; cdr3_nt: TGTGCCAGCAGTACGCAGGGGGCAGGCTCTGGAAACACCATATATTTT; v_call: TRBV28; j_call: TRBJ1-3; clone_size: .; d_call: TRBD1
cdr3_aa: CSGIGSVNEQFF; cdr3_nt: TGCAGCGGGATAGGGTCCGTCAATGAGCAGTTCTTC; v_call: TRBV29-1; j_call: TRBJ2-1; clone_size: .; d_call: .
cdr3_aa: CASSKGAAGELFF; cdr3_nt: TGTGCCAGCAGTAAGGGGGCCGCCGGGGAGCTGTTTTTT; v_call: TRBV6-6; j_call: TRBJ2-2; clone_size: once; d_call: TRBD1